One and the same sample provided the 23 T cell receptor beta chains below, sequenced in a study of T-cell reconstitution after alpha-beta-depleted transplantation in children. The TCRbeta library incorporated unique molecular identifiers. TCRdb independently ran MiXCR on the PCR reads; one entry per CDR3 protein. Among roughly 89,000 distinct CDR3 sequences, more than 9% were seen once, and the ten largest hold approximately 13%. The sample consisted of PBMCs from the stem cell graft donor, taken from the stem cell graft. These receptors all come from a human donor who donated a stem cell graft to a child with inherited bone marrow failure.

This chain uses TRBV18 with TRBJ2-7; D unclear. From germline, CDR1 is KGHSH and CDR2 LQKENI. The CDR3 runs to 15 residues. V lost 0 bases to trimming and J lost 1 base, with 10 bases between them. Here the CDR3 reads CASSPPPDTSYEQYF. The CDR3 bases are TGTGCCAGCTCACCACCGCCCGACACATCCTACGAGCAGTACTTC.

This clonotype was seen ten or more times. The chain combines TRBV9 with TRBJ1-2; D unresolved. The CDR3 has 11 amino acids. Looked up from germline, CDR1 is SGDLS and CDR2 is YYNGEE. V lost 3 bases and J lost 8, with 8 bases in between. The CDR3 spells CASSAGPGYTF. CDR3 coding DNA: TGTGCCAGCAGCGCTGGACCCGGCTACACCTTC.

This clonotype has at least ten counts. The chain uses TRBV27 and TRBJ2-1, with 9 bases identical to TRBD2. The CDR3 runs to 14 residues. The germline V gene encodes CDR1 MNHEY and CDR2 SMNVEV (reference sequence). J was trimmed by 5 bases and V by 7 bases; bases with no gene match: 6. The CDR3 region has the DNA TGTGCCAGCAAGGCTAGCGGGGACCACAATGAGCAGTTCTTC. Its translation: CASKASGDHNEQFF.

The chain has TRBV20-1 and TRBJ2-1; D is unclear. CDR3 length: 14 amino acids. Germline values: CDR1 DFQATT, CDR2 SNEGSKA (reference sequence). Trimming took 3 bases from V and 0 from J, leaving 9 bases between them. CDR3 sequence: CSASGPSSYNEQFF. The DNA for the CDR3 is TGCAGTGCTAGTGGGCCCAGCTCCTACAATGAGCAGTTCTTC.

This chain connects TRBV11-2 to TRBJ2-5; D might be TRBD1 or TRBD2, each matching 6 bases. With 6 bases removed from V and 5 bases from J, the gap between germline ends came to 16 bases. The CDR3 has 14 amino acids. Germline V lookup: CDR1 SGHAT, CDR2 FQNNGV. The CDR3 spells CASRGWGAGETQYF. The CDR3 DNA reads as TGTGCCAGCAGGGGTTGGGGGGCCGGGGAGACCCAGTACTTC.

Ten or more counts support this clonotype. The rearrangement joins TRBV14 to TRBJ1-1; D unresolved. V gave up 0 bases and J gave up 6 bases, with 8 bases separating them. From germline, CDR1 is SGHDN and CDR2 FVKESK. The CDR3 is 13 amino acids. CDR3 in amino acids: CASSQDNSPEAFF. CDR3 nucleotides: TGTGCCAGCAGCCAAGACAACAGTCCTGAAGCTTTCTTT. The full variable domain, with the rest looked up from reference TRBV14 and TRBJ1-1, is EAGVTQFPSHSVIEKGQTVTLRCDPISGHDNLYWYRRVMGKEIKFLLHFVKESKQDESGMPNNRFLAERTGGTYSTLKVQPAELEDSGVYFCASSQDNSPEAFFGQGTRLTVV.

This sequence joins TRBV20-1 and TRBJ1-2; D perhaps matches TRBD1 (6 bases). V was pared by 6 bases and J by 4 bases, with 12 bases between. Germline lookup yields CDR1 DFQATT and CDR2 SNEGSKA (reference sequence). There are 12 residues in the CDR3. CDR3 sequence reads: CSAMEGGYGYTF. CDR3 nucleotide sequence: TGCAGTGCCATGGAAGGGGGCTATGGCTACACCTTC.

This clonotype was counted many times. The rearrangement joins TRBV20-1 to TRBJ1-2; D is unresolved. The CDR3 loop spans 14 amino acids. Germline lookup yields CDR1 DFQATT and CDR2 SNEGSKA (reference sequence). The V and J ends lost 5 bases and 5 bases respectively, with 18 bases between them. The CDR3 DNA reads TGCAGTGCTGCCTTACGGGCGAGACGATATGGCTACACCTTC. Translating gives CSAALRARRYGYTF.

This clonotype counts as medium-sized. The rearrangement uses TRBV7-9 and TRBJ2-1; D is possibly TRBD2 (6 bases). The CDR3 length is 14 residues. Germline assignment: CDR1 SEHNR and CDR2 FQNEAQ (reference sequence). V was trimmed by 1 base and J by 7 bases, leaving 11 bases between them. The CDR3 DNA reads TGTGCCAGCAGCTTAGGGGGACTCACTAATGAGCAGTTCTTC. Its translation is CASSLGGLTNEQFF.

This clonotype was observed at least ten times. The chain carries TRBV11-1 and TRBJ2-1, with 8 bases lining up with TRBD2. Looked up from germline, CDR1 is SGHAT and CDR2 is FQDESV (reference sequence). V lost 5 bases to trimming and J lost 1 base; unmatched junction nucleotides: 10. The CDR3 is 17 residues long. CDR3 sequence (DNA): TGTGCCAGCAGCCTCTCAAAGGGACTAGGGTCCTACAATGAGCAGTTCTTC. Its translation: CASSLSKGLGSYNEQFF.

This clonotype has a handful of counts. This chain links TRBV7-2 with TRBJ1-1; D unresolved. Germline values: CDR1 SGHTA, CDR2 FQGNSA. V lost 0 bases and J 2 bases, leaving 4 bases between the germline ends. The CDR3 covers 13 residues. Here the CDR3 reads CASSLAPNTEAFF. Written as DNA, the CDR3 is TGTGCCAGCAGCTTAGCTCCAAACACTGAAGCTTTCTTT.

V gene TRBV30 combines with J gene TRBJ2-1; TRBD2 agrees at 7 bases. The CDR3 totals 14 residues. V was clipped by 6 bases and J by 2 bases; unmatched bases: 7. CDR1 is GTSNPN, CDR2 SVGIG, per germline (reference sequence). CDR3 loop: CACGREYTYNEQFF. DNA of the CDR3: TGTGCCTGTGGGCGGGAGTATACCTACAATGAGCAGTTCTTC.

The genes are TRBV18 and TRBJ2-2; perhaps TRBD1 as D (5 bases). The CDR3 contains 17 residues. The ends were cut back, 3 bases at V and 0 bases at J, with 14 bases in the middle. Germline V gene data show CDR1 as KGHSH and CDR2 as LQKENI. This CDR3 reads CASSPLAAGSNTGELFF. In nucleotides, the CDR3 is TGTGCCAGCTCACCCCTTGCGGCAGGGTCGAACACCGGGGAGCTGTTTTTT.

This clonotype was picked up a small number of times. The rearrangement links TRBV2 to TRBJ1-1; D may be TRBD1 (6 bases). The CDR3 sequence is 11 residues long. Trimming took 5 bases from V and 10 from J, leaving 11 bases between them. The germline CDR1 and CDR2 sequences are SNHLY and FYNNEI. DNA of the CDR3: TGTGCCAGCAGTTACAGGGAGGGAGCTTTCTTT. Residues: CASSYREGAFF.

The J gene is TRBJ1-6, the V gene TRBV6-5; weak D call: TRBD1 (6 bases). This CDR3 comprises 13 residues. Looked up from germline, CDR1 is MNHEY and CDR2 is SVGAGI. The ends were cut back, 0 bases at V and 13 bases at J, with 10 bases in the middle. This CDR3 reads CASSYSGGGPLHF. CDR3 bases: TGTGCCAGCAGTTACTCGGGCGGGGGCCCCCTCCACTTT.

This clonotype was recorded many times. The chain employs TRBV7-2 and TRBJ2-3, with TRBD2 matching 7 bases. Trimming took 1 base from V and 6 from J; bases not matched to a gene: 4. Germline V gene sequence: CDR1 SGHTA, CDR2 FQGNSA. This CDR3 is 14 amino acids long. DNA for the CDR3: TGTGCCAGCAGCTTAGGCGGGAGAGGTGATACGCAGTATTTT. Translating it yields CASSLGGRGDTQYF.

This chain joins TRBV5-4 and TRBJ1-2, with 8 bases fitting TRBD1. The germline CDR1 and CDR2 sequences are SGHNT and YYREEE (reference sequence). Losses at the gene ends were 2 bases for V and 2 bases for J; bases not matched to a gene: 5. This CDR3 is 15 amino acids long. The CDR3 region is CASSLKTGENYGYTF. Written as DNA, the CDR3 is TGTGCCAGCAGCTTAAAGACAGGGGAAAACTATGGCTACACCTTC.

This clonotype was detected ten times or more. This chain connects TRBV11-1 to TRBJ2-1, with TRBD2 identical over 9 bases. Per the germline V gene, CDR1 is SGHAT and CDR2 is FQDESV (reference sequence). V gave up 1 base and J gave up 0 bases; unmatched junction bases: 7. This CDR3 is 18 amino acids long. CDR3 residues: CASSLEAGGRSSYNEQFF. The CDR3 DNA sequence: TGTGCCAGCAGCTTAGAGGCGGGAGGGCGGAGCTCCTACAATGAGCAGTTCTTC.

This clonotype has a count of ten or more. The chain has TRBV5-1 and TRBJ2-7; no firm D call. Germline CDR1 reads SGHRS; CDR2 reads YFSETQ. The length of the CDR3 is 13 residues. Trimming removed 1 base from V and 4 bases from J, with 9 bases in between. For the CDR3, the DNA is TGCGCCAGCAGCTTGTTAGGGCCGTACGAGCAGTACTTC. Its translation is CASSLLGPYEQYF.

This clonotype was recorded at least ten times. The genes are TRBV25-1 and TRBJ2-1, with TRBD1 matching 8 bases. J lost 4 bases, V lost 4 bases, and 9 bases had no gene match. Germline V CDR1 and CDR2: MGHDK, SYGVNS. The CDR3 length is 16 residues. This chain's CDR3 is CASSASGGQGYNEQFF. The DNA of the CDR3 is TGTGCCAGCAGTGCTTCAGGAGGACAGGGATACAATGAGCAGTTCTTC.

In its sample, this clonotype was seen many times. The chain couples TRBV6-2 or TRBV6-3 to TRBJ1-5; 8 bases line up with TRBD1. This CDR3 has 15 residues. Trimming took 3 bases from V and 5 from J; bases not matched to a gene: 6. Germline-derived CDR1 and CDR2 are MNHEY and SVGEGT. CDR3 sequence (DNA): TGTGCCAGCAGTTATTCGGGCAGGGGGCATCAGCCCCAGCATTTT. This gives the protein CASSYSGRGHQPQHF.

The V call is TRBV7-2, the J call TRBJ2-1; D ambiguous. Trimming cost V 5 bases and J 15 bases, with 23 bases left between them. CDR1 and CDR2 from the germline V gene are SGHTA and FQGNSA. CDR3 length: 14 amino acids. The CDR3 is CASSRDVIEASLFF. The CDR3 coding sequence is TGTGCCAGCAGCCGAGACGTAATTGAGGCCAGTTTGTTCTTC. The full variable domain, in which reference TRBV7-2 and TRBJ2-1 provide the parts outside the CDR3, is GAGVSQSPSNKVTEKGKDVELRCDPISGHTALYWYRQSLGQGLEFLIYFQGNSAPDKSGLPSDRFSAERTGGSVSTLTIQRTQQEDSAVYLCASSRDVIEASLFFGPGTRLTVL.

The chain links TRBV6-1 to TRBJ1-3; no clear D gene. The V gene lost 3 bases and the J gene lost 0 bases, with 12 bases spanning the gap. Germline V CDR1 and CDR2: MNHNS, SASEGT. The CDR3 has 16 residues. CDR3 sequence reads: CASSDRKRNSGNTIYF. The CDR3 region has the DNA TGTGCCAGCAGTGATAGGAAGAGAAACTCTGGAAACACCATATATTTT.